This entry lists 27 T cell receptor beta chains sequenced from one sample in a study of CD8+ T cells in alopecia areata (dated by TCRdb to about 2018). According to the study, the label for this sample's time point signals: less than five weeks on oral tofacitinib. The sample's treatment or condition, from its label and the paper: oral pan-JAK inhibitor, 5-10 mg twice daily. Libraries were made using the immunoSEQ multiplex PCR assay. To provide template for TCR sequencing, every sample had RNA extracted and reverse transcribed into cDNA. TCRdb took over this immuneACCESS table, retaining in-frame rearrangements with V and J assigned. Such tables are incomplete; in checked studies, under half of the missing clones stem from an unresolved V gene, and the remainder is unexplained. The sample profile shows about 130,000 clones; about 56% of them were found once. Of the sample, about 15% falls within the top ten clones.

This specimen was CD8+ T cells sorted from blood, taken at week 4, from a patient treated with tofacitinib. The source of these receptors is a human donor with alopecia areata.

The chain couples TRBV27 to TRBJ2-1; D is possibly TRBD2 (6 bases). Germline CDR1 MNHEY, CDR2 SMNVEV (reference sequence). This CDR3 region has 14 residues. The V end lost 2 bases, the J end lost 3 bases, and 8 bases lay between the germline ends. For the CDR3, the DNA is TGTGCCAGCAGTTTAGGAGGGGTCTACAATGAGCAGTTCTTC. This encodes CASSLGGVYNEQFF.

This chain joins TRBV4-1 and TRBJ2-7, with 9 bases that match TRBD1. V trimming: 1 base; J trimming: 3 bases; junction bases outside the gene matches: 4. The CDR3 length is 15 residues. Germline assignment: CDR1 MGHRA and CDR2 YSYEKL. CDR3 nucleotides: TGCGCCAGCAGCCAAGGGGACAGGGCCTACTACGAGCAGTACTTC. It yields the protein CASSQGDRAYYEQYF.

CDR3 amino acids: CASGTGYGYTF. The CDR3 DNA reads as TGTGCCAGCGGGACAGGCTATGGCTACACCTTC. The chain combines TRBV7-9 with TRBJ1-2; 8 nucleotides agree with TRBD1. J lost 4 bases, V lost 8 bases, and 0 bases had no gene match. The CDR3 is 11 amino acids. CDR1 SEHNR and CDR2 FQNEAQ come from the germline V gene (reference sequence). The entire variable domain, with the rest obtained from reference TRBV7-9 and TRBJ1-2, is as follows: DTGVSQNPRHKITKRGQNVTFRCDPISEHNRLYWYRQTLGQGPEFLTYFQNEAQLEKSRLLSDRFSAERPKGSFSTLEIQRTEQGDSAMYLCASGTGYGYTFGSGTRLTVV.

V gene TRBV25-1 combines with J gene TRBJ1-2; D unclear. With 4 bases removed from V and 3 bases from J, the gap between germline ends came to 6 bases. CDR3 length: 12 residues. Germline V gives CDR1 MGHDK, CDR2 SYGVNS. The CDR3 loop reads CASSGQHYGYTF. Written as DNA, the CDR3 is TGTGCCAGCAGTGGTCAGCACTATGGCTACACCTTC.

The chain joins TRBV7-2 to TRBJ2-5, with 8 bases that match TRBD2. Germline trimming cut 5 bases from V and 1 base from J; bases unmatched to any gene: 12. CDR3 size: 17 residues. Per germline, CDR1 SGHTA and CDR2 FQGNSA. The CDR3 DNA follows: TGTGCCAGCAGCCCGGCGGGTCGGGGGGGCCTCCAAGAGACCCAGTACTTC. This encodes CASSPAGRGGLQETQYF.

The sample holds a few counts of this clone. Here the CDR3 DNA reads TGTGCCAGCAGTTCGGGACAGGGGATCTATGGCTACACCTTC. Translated, it gives CASSSGQGIYGYTF. The J gene is TRBJ1-2, the V gene TRBV27, with 10 bases aligning to TRBD1. After removal of 4 bases from V and 4 bases from J, the junction contained 3 bases not matched to a gene. CDR3 size: 14 residues. CDR1 and CDR2 (germline): MNHEY, SMNVEV (reference sequence).

The V and J genes are TRBV13 and TRBJ2-3; TRBD2 aligns across 9 bases. The length of the CDR3 is 15 residues. Germline V gives CDR1 PRHDT, CDR2 FYEKMQ (reference sequence). With V trimmed by 5 bases and J by 4 bases, 7 bases remained unmatched. For the CDR3, the DNA is TGTGCCAGCAGCCTCCAAGCGGGGGGCCCAGATACGCAGTATTTT. Its protein is CASSLQAGGPDTQYF.

The chain combines TRBV13 with TRBJ1-6; 7 nucleotides agree with TRBD1. Trimming cost V 4 bases and J 5 bases; bases outside gene matches: 8. The CDR3 extends over 16 amino acids. CDR1 and CDR2 from the germline V gene are PRHDT and FYEKMQ (reference sequence). This CDR3 reads CASSSAGGGNNSPLHF. The DNA for the CDR3 is TGTGCCAGCAGCTCAGCAGGGGGAGGGAATAATTCACCCCTCCACTTT.

The V gene is TRBV5-6, the J gene TRBJ1-6; 8 bases agree with TRBD1. The germline gives CDR1 SGHDT, CDR2 YYEEEE. The V and J ends lost 2 bases and 8 bases, in that order; junction bases with no gene match: 3. The CDR3 runs to 14 residues. DNA of the CDR3: TGTGCCAGCAGCTTTGGGACAGGTGATTCACCCCTCCACTTT. Its translation: CASSFGTGDSPLHF. The full variable domain, rest sourced from reference TRBV5-6 and TRBJ1-6, is DAGVTQSPTHLIKTRGQQVTLRCSPKSGHDTVSWYQQALGQGPQFIFQYYEEEERQRGNFPDRFSGHQFPNYSSELNVNALLLGDSALYLCASSFGTGDSPLHFGNGTRLTVT.

V usage is TRBV6-6 and J usage is TRBJ1-1, with D unclear. Germline lookup yields CDR1 MNHNY and CDR2 SVGAGI (reference sequence). With 0 bases removed from V and 0 bases from J, the gap between germline ends came to 5 bases. CDR3 size: 14 residues. This CDR3 is CASSYSRLNTEAFF. CDR3 nucleotides: TGTGCCAGCAGTTACTCCCGACTGAACACTGAAGCTTTCTTT.

This clone was seen a handful of times. The chain employs TRBV4-1 and TRBJ1-1; D remains unclear. Between the trimmed V and J ends, which lost 0 bases and 5 bases, there was a span of 7 bases. This CDR3 is 13 amino acids long. Per the germline V gene, CDR1 is MGHRA and CDR2 is YSYEKL. The CDR3 reads CASSQDGETEAFF. CDR3 DNA sequence: TGCGCCAGCAGCCAAGACGGAGAGACTGAAGCTTTCTTT.

This rearrangement joins TRBV27 to TRBJ2-3; D is unclear. The CDR3 sequence is 11 residues long. Germline assignment: CDR1 MNHEY and CDR2 SMNVEV (reference sequence). Trimming stripped 5 bases from V and 2 bases from J, with 2 bases between. The CDR3 DNA follows: TGTGCCAGCAGTAACACAGATACGCAGTATTTT. This sequence encodes CASSNTDTQYF.

This clone was seen a handful of times. The rearrangement links TRBV20-1 to TRBJ2-3; unclear D gene. The CDR3 consists of 10 residues. Germline V CDR1 and CDR2: DFQATT, SNEGSKA (reference sequence). V was pared by 6 bases and J by 7 bases, with 8 bases between. CDR3 residues: CSAYENTQYF. CDR3 bases: TGCAGTGCATACGAAAATACGCAGTATTTT.

This sequence joins TRBV4-2 and TRBJ1-6, with a weak D call TRBD1 (5 bases). This CDR3 contains 13 residues. V shed 3 bases and J shed 9 bases, with 9 bases lying between them. The germline CDR1 and CDR2 sequences are LGHNA and YNFKEQ. DNA for the CDR3: TGTGCCAGCAGCCACGGGGGATTTTCACCCCTCCACTTT. It specifies CASSHGGFSPLHF.

The rearrangement uses TRBV2 and TRBJ2-7; D unresolved. The V and J ends lost 3 bases and 3 bases respectively, with 12 bases between them. CDR1 and CDR2 from the germline V gene are SNHLY and FYNNEI. CDR3 length: 14 residues. Here the CDR3 DNA reads TGTGCCAGCAGTGAGGTTAGGAGTTTCTACGAGCAGTACTTC. It yields the protein CASSEVRSFYEQYF.

This clone showed up just once. The chain has TRBV9 and TRBJ1-2; a weak D match, TRBD1 (6 bases). The CDR3 sequence is 12 residues long. The ends were cut back, 4 bases at V and 5 bases at J, with 9 bases in the middle. Germline assignment: CDR1 SGDLS and CDR2 YYNGEE. The DNA for the CDR3 is TGTGCCAGCAGCCATCAGGGGTATGGCTACACCTTC. Translation gives CASSHQGYGYTF.

J is TRBJ1-4 and V is TRBV19, with D perhaps matching TRBD1 (6 bases). Germline V gene lookup returns CDR1 LNHDA and CDR2 SQIVND (reference sequence). V was cut by 6 bases and J by 11 bases, with 19 bases left in between. The CDR3 is 14 amino acids. The DNA for the CDR3 is TGTGCCAGTAGCCCTACCTCTACAGGGACGAAACTGTTTTTT. Residues: CASSPTSTGTKLFF.

The V gene is TRBV9, the J gene TRBJ2-3; D call uncertain. The ends were cut back, 3 bases at V and 11 bases at J, with 7 bases in the middle. CDR3 length equals 10 residues. Germline V CDR1 and CDR2: SGDLS, YYNGEE. The CDR3 DNA follows: TGTGCCAGCAGCGCCGACGTGCAGTATTTT. This gives the protein CASSADVQYF.

This clone has only one observation. J is TRBJ1-2 and V is TRBV9; D is unresolved. Germline values: CDR1 SGDLS, CDR2 YYNGEE. This CDR3 contains 14 residues. V lost 1 base and J lost 3, with 10 bases in between. The DNA of the CDR3 is TGTGCCAGCAGCGTAAACGTTGTCGACTATGGCTACACCTTC. Translated, it gives CASSVNVVDYGYTF.

This chain joins TRBV27 and TRBJ2-2; D is ambiguous. The CDR3 extends over 12 amino acids. The V and J ends lost 5 bases and 4 bases respectively, with 5 bases between them. Looked up from germline, CDR1 is MNHEY and CDR2 is SMNVEV (reference sequence). The CDR3 protein is CASSPLTGELFF. CDR3 coding DNA: TGTGCCAGCAGTCCACTCACCGGGGAGCTGTTTTTT.

The V and J genes are TRBV4-1 and TRBJ1-6, with D maybe TRBD1 (6 bases). Germline V gene lookup returns CDR1 MGHRA and CDR2 YSYEKL. This CDR3 is 16 amino acids long. V was pared by 4 bases and J by 9 bases, with 19 bases between. DNA of the CDR3: TGCGCCAGCAGCCGGGAGGCGGGACAAGGGAGTTCACCCCTCCACTTT. Protein product: CASSREAGQGSSPLHF.

This clone was seen more than once but under ten times. The chain joins TRBV6-5 to TRBJ1-5; D ambiguous. There are 13 residues in the CDR3. Germline-derived CDR1 and CDR2 are MNHEY and SVGAGI. Trimming took off 5 bases at V and 5 bases at J, with 10 bases between the two ends. The CDR3 bases are TGTGCCAGCAGTCCTGGAACCCATCAGCCCCAGCATTTT. Protein product: CASSPGTHQPQHF.

Written as DNA, the CDR3 is TGTGCCAGCAGTTTATTGAGGTATACGAACACTGAAGCTTTCTTT. Protein sequence: CASSLLRYTNTEAFF. The chain couples TRBV27 to TRBJ1-1; D not resolved. With 1 base removed from V and 1 base from J, the gap between germline ends came to 10 bases. The CDR3 contains 15 residues. Germline V gene lookup returns CDR1 MNHEY and CDR2 SMNVEV (reference sequence).

The sample holds one count of this clone. The chain recombines TRBV2 with TRBJ2-3; maybe TRBD2 (6 bases). The germline CDR1 and CDR2 sequences are SNHLY and FYNNEI. The CDR3 runs 14 residues. V was trimmed by 5 bases and J by 1 base, leaving 10 bases between them. CDR3 nucleotides: TGTGCCAGCAGTTCGTGGGGGGGCACAGATACGCAGTATTTT. Its protein is CASSSWGGTDTQYF.

This clone appeared a single time. V gene TRBV27 combines with J gene TRBJ2-3, with no clear D. Per the germline V gene, CDR1 is MNHEY and CDR2 is SMNVEV (reference sequence). V was pared by 4 bases and J by 0 bases, with 14 bases between. CDR3 length: 16 residues. The CDR3 reads CASSSFPASSTDTQYF. The CDR3 DNA is TGTGCCAGCAGTTCCTTCCCGGCATCTAGCACAGATACGCAGTATTTT.

The table lists this clone with a few counts. The chain has TRBV9 and TRBJ1-2, with D maybe TRBD1 (5 bases). This CDR3 contains 13 residues. Trimming shortened V by 10 bases and J by 6 bases, and 19 bases separated the two germline ends. Germline CDR1 reads SGDLS; CDR2 reads YYNGEE. This chain's CDR3 is CASYGGIGHGYTF. DNA for the CDR3: TGTGCCTCGTACGGGGGGATCGGCCATGGCTACACCTTC.

Points on this clone: The sample has other DNA sequences that encode this CDR3 too. The chain links TRBV7-9 to TRBJ2-1, with D perhaps matching TRBD2 (5 bases). V lost 4 bases and J lost 1, with 8 bases in between. This CDR3 has 14 amino acids. Germline V gene data show CDR1 as SEHNR and CDR2 as FQNEAQ (reference sequence). The CDR3 sequence is CASSSLASYNEQFF. DNA of the CDR3: TGTGCCAGCAGCTCCTTAGCGTCCTACAATGAGCAGTTCTTC.